The 25 T cell receptor beta chains presented below share a single source sample, sequenced in a study of T cell responses to AZD1222 COVID-19 vaccine. Assay used: immunoSEQ multiplex PCR; TCRdb lists only in-frame clones, some missing. This sample carries 100,000 to 130,000 clones, about nine tenths of them seen once, and the ten largest clones take around 4.5%. This specimen was peripheral blood, taken on day 0 of AZD1222 vaccination. These receptors were collected from an adult in good health.

The gene calls are TRBV29-1 and TRBJ2-1; 7 bases fit TRBD2. V trimming: 4 bases; J trimming: 0 bases; junction bases outside the gene matches: 9. There are 16 residues in the CDR3. Looked up from germline, CDR1 is SQVTM and CDR2 is ANQGSEA. The CDR3 coding sequence is TGCAGCGTTGTCGAGTGGGAGGGAGTCTCCTACAATGAGCAGTTCTTC. The encoded protein is CSVVEWEGVSYNEQFF.

This clone was recorded only once. This chain connects TRBV14 to TRBJ1-5; 8 nucleotides agree with TRBD1. V was clipped by 5 bases and J by 7 bases; unmatched bases: 13. Per the germline V gene, CDR1 is SGHDN and CDR2 is FVKESK. The length of the CDR3 is 16 residues. Here the CDR3 reads CASSGGIRGLGQPQHF. The CDR3 DNA reads as TGTGCCAGCAGCGGGGGTATCAGGGGGCTCGGGCAGCCCCAGCATTTT.

The chain's CDR3 is CASSPSGGLDEQYF. CDR3 nucleotide sequence: TGTGCCAGCAGCCCTAGCGGGGGGTTAGACGAGCAGTACTTC. The chain joins TRBV13 to TRBJ2-7; 11 positions match TRBD2. The CDR3 spans 14 residues. Germline V lookup: CDR1 PRHDT, CDR2 FYEKMQ (reference sequence). The V segment lost 5 bases and the J segment 5 bases; nucleotides outside the gene matches: 5.

CDR3 residues: CATSRVGPPRTGNYGYTF. The CDR3 DNA reads as TGTGCCACCAGCAGAGTCGGCCCCCCCAGGACAGGGAACTATGGCTACACCTTC. The V gene is TRBV15, the J gene TRBJ1-2; TRBD1 matches 8 bases. This CDR3 contains 18 residues. The germline CDR1 and CDR2 sequences are LNHNV and YYDKDF (reference sequence). The V gene end was trimmed by 1 base and the J gene end by 2 bases; junction bases not matched to a gene: 12.

This chain links TRBV11-3 with TRBJ2-5; maybe TRBD2 (5 bases). This CDR3 is built from 14 residues. Germline loops: CDR1 SGHNT, CDR2 YENEEA. V was pared by 2 bases and J by 5 bases, with 12 bases between. This CDR3 is CASSLYGVDETQYF. CDR3 sequence (DNA): TGTGCCAGCAGCTTATACGGGGTGGACGAGACCCAGTACTTC. Variable domain in full (rest from reference TRBV11-3 and TRBJ2-5): EAGVVQSPRYKIIEKKQPVAFWCNPISGHNTLYWYLQNLGQGPELLIRYENEEAVDDSQLPKDRFSAERLKGVDSTLKIQPAELGDSAVYLCASSLYGVDETQYFGPGTRLLVL.

The rearrangement joins TRBV7-9 to TRBJ1-3; the D is unclear. Trimming took off 1 base at V and 4 bases at J, with 8 bases between the two ends. Germline CDR1 and CDR2: SEHNR and FQNEAQ (reference sequence). The CDR3 contains 14 residues. The CDR3 nucleotides read TGTGCCAGCAGCTTAGAAGGGTTCGGAAACACCATATATTTT. It specifies CASSLEGFGNTIYF.

The chain couples TRBV29-1 to TRBJ1-2; 7 bases are shared with TRBD1. Looked up from germline, CDR1 is SQVTM and CDR2 is ANQGSEA. The CDR3 spans 12 residues. The ends lost 5 bases at V and 8 bases at J; junction bases unmatched: 8. This CDR3 reads CSVRQGRRGYTF. The CDR3 region has the DNA TGCAGCGTTCGACAGGGCAGGCGCGGCTACACCTTC.

The chain has TRBV6-5 and TRBJ1-4; tentative D call: TRBD1 (5 bases). V shed 2 bases and J shed 4 bases, with 11 bases lying between them. The CDR3 totals 15 residues. Germline assignment: CDR1 MNHEY and CDR2 SVGAGI. CDR3 residues: CASSYGGRYNEKLFF. The CDR3 region has the DNA TGTGCCAGCAGTTACGGGGGACGGTATAATGAAAAACTGTTTTTT.

The genes are TRBV7-6 and TRBJ2-3, with D possibly called TRBD1 or TRBD2 (6 bases each). The germline CDR1 and CDR2 sequences are SGHVS and FNYEAQ. Trimming took off 5 bases at V and 0 bases at J, with 12 bases between the two ends. The CDR3 runs 15 residues. CDR3 DNA sequence: TGTGCCAGCAGCCCCCAGGGGACTAGCACAGATACGCAGTATTTT. Translating gives CASSPQGTSTDTQYF.

This chain connects TRBV5-1 to TRBJ1-2; D not resolved. Deletions cut 9 bases from V and 0 bases from J, with 15 bases between. Per the germline V gene, CDR1 is SGHRS and CDR2 is YFSETQ. The CDR3 totals 14 residues. This chain's CDR3 is CATGEPTTNYGYTF. The CDR3 DNA is TGCGCCACCGGAGAGCCCACTACTAACTATGGCTACACCTTC. The variable domain in full, completed from reference TRBV5-1 and TRBJ1-2, reads KAGVTQTPRYLIKTRGQQVTLSCSPISGHRSVSWYQQTPGQGLQFLFEYFSETQRNKGNFPGRFSGRQFSNSRSEMNVSTLELGDSALYLCATGEPTTNYGYTFGSGTRLTVV.

This clone was counted a single time. The chain recombines TRBV19 with TRBJ2-1, with D hard to call. Per germline, CDR1 LNHDA and CDR2 SQIVND (reference sequence). CDR3 length: 11 residues. The V end lost 5 bases, the J end lost 9 bases, and 8 bases lay between the germline ends. The CDR3 here is CASSGRIEQFF. CDR3 DNA: TGTGCCAGTAGTGGGCGGATTGAGCAGTTCTTC.

The rearrangement links TRBV6-4 to TRBJ1-5, with D perhaps matching TRBD1 (6 bases). There are 14 residues in the CDR3. The ends were cut back, 6 bases at V and 5 bases at J, with 14 bases in the middle. Germline assignment: CDR1 MRHNA and CDR2 SNTAGT. CDR3 DNA sequence: TGTGCCAGCAGGGACGGACAGAACCATCAGCCCCAGCATTTT. Translating it yields CASRDGQNHQPQHF.

This rearrangement joins TRBV9 to TRBJ2-1, with 10 bases that match TRBD1. The CDR3 runs 14 residues. V was pared by 0 bases and J by 6 bases, with 0 bases of the junction left unmatched. The V gene's germline CDR1 is SGDLS and CDR2 YYNGEE. CDR3 coding DNA: TGTGCCAGCAGCGTAGGGACAGGGGGCAATGAGCAGTTCTTC. This sequence encodes CASSVGTGGNEQFF.

This chain joins TRBV7-6 and TRBJ1-5; D is undetermined. Germline CDR1 SGHVS, CDR2 FNYEAQ. CDR3 length: 13 amino acids. V was pared by 0 bases and J by 3 bases, with 3 bases between. CDR3 amino acids: CASSLADNQPQHF. Here the CDR3 DNA reads TGTGCCAGCAGCTTAGCGGACAATCAGCCCCAGCATTTT.

In this sample, this clone turned up once. The rearrangement uses TRBV27 and TRBJ2-1; D is uncertain. The germline gives CDR1 MNHEY, CDR2 SMNVEV (reference sequence). The V and J ends lost 4 bases and 5 bases respectively, with 9 bases between them. CDR3 length: 13 amino acids. In nucleotides, the CDR3 is TGTGCCAGCAGTTCCGGACCAAACAATGAGCAGTTCTTC. The encoded protein is CASSSGPNNEQFF.

This sequence joins TRBV30 and TRBJ2-1, with 9 bases that match TRBD2. V trimming: 5 bases; J trimming: 3 bases; junction bases outside the gene matches: 5. The CDR3 runs 14 residues. CDR1 is GTSNPN, CDR2 SVGIG, per germline (reference sequence). CDR3: CAWAGTSYYNEQFF. Written as DNA, the CDR3 is TGTGCCTGGGCCGGGACTAGCTACTACAATGAGCAGTTCTTC.

V gene TRBV5-4 combines with J gene TRBJ1-5; D unclear. This CDR3 is 12 amino acids long. Germline CDR1 and CDR2: SGHNT and YYREEE (reference sequence). V shed 0 bases and J shed 6 bases, with 4 bases lying between them. The CDR3 DNA is TGTGCCAGCAGCTTGGAGGGTCAGCCCCAGCATTTT. It yields the protein CASSLEGQPQHF. The full variable domain, completed using reference TRBV5-4 and TRBJ1-5, is ETGVTQSPTHLIKTRGQQVTLRCSSQSGHNTVSWYQQALGQGPQFIFQYYREEENGRGNFPPRFSGLQFPNYSSELNVNALELDDSALYLCASSLEGQPQHFGDGTRLSIL.

The chain recombines TRBV7-3 with TRBJ1-2; 8 nucleotides line up with TRBD1. Unmatched junction bases numbered 12, after V lost 5 bases and J lost 7 bases. The CDR3 contains 15 residues. CDR1 is SGHTA, CDR2 FQGTGA, per germline. This CDR3 reads CASSKLDRVEGGYTF. DNA for the CDR3: TGTGCCAGCAGCAAACTGGACAGGGTGGAAGGTGGCTACACCTTC.

The chain joins TRBV5-4 to TRBJ2-3, with TRBD1 matching over 9 bases. The CDR3 extends over 15 amino acids. The germline CDR1 and CDR2 sequences are SGHNT and YYREEE (reference sequence). Germline trimming cut 3 bases from V and 5 bases from J; bases unmatched to any gene: 7. The DNA of the CDR3 is TGTGCCAGCAGCTCCACAGGGGGCCGGGGAGATACGCAGTATTTT. Amino acid sequence: CASSSTGGRGDTQYF. Full variable domain (remainder filled in from reference TRBV5-4 and TRBJ2-3): ETGVTQSPTHLIKTRGQQVTLRCSSQSGHNTVSWYQQALGQGPQFIFQYYREEENGRGNFPPRFSGLQFPNYSSELNVNALELDDSALYLCASSSTGGRGDTQYFGPGTRLTVL.

This chain links TRBV7-2 with TRBJ2-1; TRBD1 agrees at 7 bases. V trimming: 2 bases; J trimming: 8 bases; junction bases outside the gene matches: 9. Looked up from germline, CDR1 is SGHTA and CDR2 is FQGNSA. This CDR3 spans 15 amino acids. The CDR3 DNA follows: TGTGCCAGCAGCTTACGGGCAGGGGGAAACGATGAGCAGTTCTTC. Amino acids: CASSLRAGGNDEQFF.

V gene TRBV14 combines with J gene TRBJ1-4; 9 nucleotides match TRBD1. In germline, CDR1 is SGHDN, CDR2 FVKESK. Trimming at V came to 1 base and at J to 10 bases, leaving 4 bases not matched to a gene. The CDR3 is 14 residues long. CDR3 loop: CASSQGGTGTKLFF. CDR3 bases: TGTGCCAGCAGCCAAGGGGGGACAGGGACAAAACTGTTTTTT.

The genes are TRBV7-8 and TRBJ1-1, with D possibly TRBD1 on 5 matching bases. The germline V gene has CDR1 SGHVS and CDR2 FQNEAQ. Between the trimmed V and J ends, which lost 0 bases and 5 bases, there was a span of 13 bases. The CDR3 consists of 15 residues. The CDR3 reads CASSLATDLRTEAFF. Written as DNA, the CDR3 is TGTGCCAGCAGCTTAGCGACAGATCTTAGGACTGAAGCTTTCTTT. Looking up the rest from reference TRBV7-8 and TRBJ1-1 gives the full variable domain: GAGVSQSPRYKVAKRGQDVALRCDPISGHVSLFWYQQALGQGPEFLTYFQNEAQLDKSGLPSDRFFAERPEGSVSTLKIQRTQQEDSAVYLCASSLATDLRTEAFFGQGTRLTVV.

The rearrangement joins TRBV18 to TRBJ1-2, with D possibly being TRBD1 (6 bases). The CDR3 runs to 12 residues. The V gene's germline CDR1 is KGHSH and CDR2 LQKENI. Trimming took off 6 bases at V and 6 bases at J, with 11 bases between the two ends. The CDR3 region is CASSGAGDGYTF. The CDR3 bases are TGTGCCAGCTCCGGAGCAGGGGATGGCTACACCTTC.

This rearrangement joins TRBV2 to TRBJ1-1; D remains ambiguous. V was shortened by 6 bases and J by 2 bases, with 13 bases between the two germline ends. The CDR3 spans 14 residues. The germline gives CDR1 SNHLY, CDR2 FYNNEI. The CDR3 region is CASSPSRSNTEAFF. CDR3 DNA sequence: TGTGCCAGCAGCCCGTCTCGTAGTAACACTGAAGCTTTCTTT.

The rearrangement uses TRBV10-3 and TRBJ1-6, with D perhaps matching TRBD1 (5 bases). There are 16 residues in the CDR3. The V gene lost 2 bases and the J gene lost 9 bases, with 17 bases spanning the gap. From germline, CDR1 is ENHRY and CDR2 SYGVKD. Here the CDR3 reads CAISESAQARSSPLHF. The CDR3 DNA follows: TGTGCCATCAGTGAGAGTGCACAGGCCAGGAGTTCACCCCTCCACTTT.